This TCR beta chain was obtained from a study of blood T cell repertoires in COVID-19. About the research overall: Specimens from acute and convalescent COVID-19 originated in the United States, Italy and Spain. From T cells, B-cell-depleted T cells, or PBMCs came the material, which was cDNA or gDNA.

Trimming cost V 2 bases and J 3 bases; bases outside gene matches: 8. The CDR3 loop spans 16 amino acids. CDR1 SGHNT and CDR2 YYREEE come from the germline V gene (reference sequence). Using immunoSEQ multiplex PCR, the repertoire was profiled, and TCRdb retains in-frame clones only, with some absent. The sample shows 100,000 or so clones, roughly 80% of them seen only once. The specimen was peripheral blood. The TCR was taken from an elderly woman with acute or convalescent COVID-19. This chain joins TRBV5-4 and TRBJ2-1; TRBD1 matches 7 bases. The CDR3 is CASSLGPPGGYNEQFF. As DNA, the CDR3 is TGTGCCAGCAGCTTAGGTCCGCCAGGGGGCTACAATGAGCAGTTCTTC. Supplemented by reference TRBV5-4 and TRBJ2-1, the full variable domain reads ETGVTQSPTHLIKTRGQQVTLRCSSQSGHNTVSWYQQALGQGPQFIFQYYREEENGRGNFPPRFSGLQFPNYSSELNVNALELDDSALYLCASSLGPPGGYNEQFFGPGTRLTVL.